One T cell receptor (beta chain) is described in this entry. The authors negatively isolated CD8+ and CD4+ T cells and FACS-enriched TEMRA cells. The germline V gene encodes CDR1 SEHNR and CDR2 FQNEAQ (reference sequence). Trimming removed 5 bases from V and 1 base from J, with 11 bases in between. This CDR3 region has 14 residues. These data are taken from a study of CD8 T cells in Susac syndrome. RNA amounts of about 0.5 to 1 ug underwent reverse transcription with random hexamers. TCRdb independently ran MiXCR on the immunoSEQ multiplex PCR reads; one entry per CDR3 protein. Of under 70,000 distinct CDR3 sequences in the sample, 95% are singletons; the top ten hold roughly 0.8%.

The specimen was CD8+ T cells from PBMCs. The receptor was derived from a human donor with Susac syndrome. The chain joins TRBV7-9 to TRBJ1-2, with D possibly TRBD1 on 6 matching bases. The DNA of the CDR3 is TGTGCCAGCAGCCCAGACAGGAATAACTATGGCTACACCTTC. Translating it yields CASSPDRNNYGYTF.